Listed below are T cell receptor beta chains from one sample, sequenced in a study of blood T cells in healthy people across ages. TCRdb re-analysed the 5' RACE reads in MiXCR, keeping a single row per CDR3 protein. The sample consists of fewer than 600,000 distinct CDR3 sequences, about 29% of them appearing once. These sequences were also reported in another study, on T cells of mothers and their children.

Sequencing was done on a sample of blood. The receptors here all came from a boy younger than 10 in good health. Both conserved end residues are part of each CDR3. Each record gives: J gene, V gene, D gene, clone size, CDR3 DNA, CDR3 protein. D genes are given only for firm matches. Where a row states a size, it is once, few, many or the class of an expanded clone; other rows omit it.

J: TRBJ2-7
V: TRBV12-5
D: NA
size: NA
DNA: TGTGCTAGTGGTTTGGTACAGTCAGGGTGGAACGAGCAGTACTTC
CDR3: CASGLVQSGWNEQYF

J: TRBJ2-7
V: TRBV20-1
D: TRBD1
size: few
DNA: TGCAGTGCTTATCCCCCGACAGGGAACTACGAGCAGTACTTC
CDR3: CSAYPPTGNYEQYF

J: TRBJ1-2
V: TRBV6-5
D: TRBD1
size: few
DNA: TGTGCCAGCAGTTACGACCGGGACAGCTATGGCTACACCTTC
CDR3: CASSYDRDSYGYTF

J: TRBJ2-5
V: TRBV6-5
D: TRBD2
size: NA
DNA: TGTGCCAGCAGTTACTCCCCCTGGGCGGGGGAAGAGACCCAGTACTTC
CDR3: CASSYSPWAGEETQYF

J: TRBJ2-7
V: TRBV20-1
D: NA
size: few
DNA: TGCAGTGTCACCGGGACTCGCTACGAGCAGTACTTC
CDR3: CSVTGTRYEQYF

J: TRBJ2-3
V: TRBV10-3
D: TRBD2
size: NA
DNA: TGTGCCATCAGTGAACCCTCACCAGGACTAGCGGGCACAGATACGCAGTATTTT
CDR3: CAISEPSPGLAGTDTQYF

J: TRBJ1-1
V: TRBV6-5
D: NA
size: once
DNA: TGTGCCAGCAGTTACGTTGATGGGGTTGAAGCTTTCTTT
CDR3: CASSYVDGVEAFF

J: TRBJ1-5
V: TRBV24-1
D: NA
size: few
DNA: TGTGCCACCAGTGATTTGCTGGCTGCGGGGAGGCAGCCCCAGCATTTT
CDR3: CATSDLLAAGRQPQHF

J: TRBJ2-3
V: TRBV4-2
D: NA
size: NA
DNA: TGTGCCAGCAGCCAAGTCAGCCCAGATACGCAGTATTTT
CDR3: CASSQVSPDTQYF

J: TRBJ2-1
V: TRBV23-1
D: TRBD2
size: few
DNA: TGCGCCAGCAGTCATCCAGACAGACCGACTAGCGGGGGTGAGCAGTTCTTC
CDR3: CASSHPDRPTSGGEQFF

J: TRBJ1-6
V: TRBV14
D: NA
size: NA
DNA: TGTGCCAGCAGCCAAGTCGGGAATTCACCCCTCCACTTT
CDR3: CASSQVGNSPLHF

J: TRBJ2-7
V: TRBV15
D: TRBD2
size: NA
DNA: TGTGCCACCAGCAGAGTGGGGGGGGGCTACGAGCAGTACTTC
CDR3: CATSRVGGGYEQYF

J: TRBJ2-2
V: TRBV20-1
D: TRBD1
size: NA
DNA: TGCAGTGCTACCGGGACAGGGGGCCATTCCGGGGAGCTGTTTTTT
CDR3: CSATGTGGHSGELFF

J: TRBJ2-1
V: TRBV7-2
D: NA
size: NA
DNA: TGTGCCAGCAGCTTAGGTCGGTCCCAGGCTCTTGATGGGCAGTTCTTC
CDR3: CASSLGRSQALDGQFF

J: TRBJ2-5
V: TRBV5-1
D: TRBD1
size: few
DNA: TGCGCCAGCAGCTCGGACAGGTTGCAAGAGACCCAGTACTTC
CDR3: CASSSDRLQETQYF

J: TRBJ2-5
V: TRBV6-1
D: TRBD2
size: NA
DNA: TGTGCCAGCCGCCCGGGACTAGCCTCCGCGGGGCAAGAGACCCAGTACTTC
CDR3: CASRPGLASAGQETQYF

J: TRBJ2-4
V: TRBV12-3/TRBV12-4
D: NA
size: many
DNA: TGTGCCAGCAGTTTAGGAGGTTTAAACATTCAGTACTTC
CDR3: CASSLGGLNIQYF

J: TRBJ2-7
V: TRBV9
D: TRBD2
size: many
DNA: TGTGCCAGCAGCGAGGGACTAGCGGGAGGGCCGCTCGAGCAGTACTTC
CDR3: CASSEGLAGGPLEQYF

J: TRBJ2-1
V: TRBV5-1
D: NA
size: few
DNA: TGCGCCAGCAGCTATGGCTCCTACAATGAGCAGTTCTTC
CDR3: CASSYGSYNEQFF

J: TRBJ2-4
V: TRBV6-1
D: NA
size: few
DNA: TGTGCCAGCAGCAGGGGTCTCGGAGGAGCCAAAAACATTCGGTACTTC
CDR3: CASSRGLGGAKNIRYF

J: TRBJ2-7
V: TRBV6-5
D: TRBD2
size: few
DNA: TGTGCCAGCAGTCTCCTCGGGACTAGCGGGGGCTACGAGCAGTACTTC
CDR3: CASSLLGTSGGYEQYF

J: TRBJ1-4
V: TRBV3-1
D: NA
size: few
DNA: TGTGCCAGCAGCCTCGGACCCGTCTGTGAAAAACTGTTTTTT
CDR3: CASSLGPVCEKLFF

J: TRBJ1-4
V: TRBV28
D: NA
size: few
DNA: TGTGCCAGCAGTTTATTCCGCCTCGTTAATGAAAAACTGTTTTTT
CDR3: CASSLFRLVNEKLFF

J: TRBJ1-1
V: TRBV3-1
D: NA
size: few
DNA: TGTGCCAGCAGCCTTGGAAGGGGAGGGCGGGCTGAAGCTTTCTTT
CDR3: CASSLGRGGRAEAFF

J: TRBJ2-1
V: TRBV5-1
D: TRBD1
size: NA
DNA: TGCGCCAGCAGTACAGGGGGCGCTTACAATGAGCAGTTCTTC
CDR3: CASSTGGAYNEQFF

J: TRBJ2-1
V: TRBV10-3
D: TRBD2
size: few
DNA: TGTGCCATCAGTGGGGATTCTGGGAGGGCCCCATTCTTC
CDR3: CAISGDSGRAPFF

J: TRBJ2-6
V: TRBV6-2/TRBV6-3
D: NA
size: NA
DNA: TGTGCCAGCAGTTACTATCGCGACCCGACACCAATAGCAAAGACTGGGGCCAACGTCCTGACTTTC
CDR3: CASSYYRDPTPIAKTGANVLTF

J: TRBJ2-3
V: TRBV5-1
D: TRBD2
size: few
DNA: TGCGCCAGCAGCATTAGCGGGAGAGCGGATACGCAGTATTTT
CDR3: CASSISGRADTQYF

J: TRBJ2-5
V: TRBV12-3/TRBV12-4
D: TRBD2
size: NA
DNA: TGTGCCAGCAGTGGAACAAGCACAAAGCGACTAGCGGGAGTAGAGACCCAGTACTTC
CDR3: CASSGTSTKRLAGVETQYF

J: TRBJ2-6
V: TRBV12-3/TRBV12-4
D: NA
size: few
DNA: TGTGCCAGCAGTTTAGTTGGGGCCAACGTCCCGACTTTC
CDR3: CASSLVGANVPTF

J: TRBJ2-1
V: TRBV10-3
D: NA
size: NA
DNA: TGTGCCATCAGTGACCGGGACGGACCTTACAATGAGCAGTTCTTC
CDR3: CAISDRDGPYNEQFF

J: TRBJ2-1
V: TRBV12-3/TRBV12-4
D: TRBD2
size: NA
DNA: TGTGCCAGCAGTTTCAGGCCCCTGGGCGGGAGGGATGATGAGCAGTTCTTC
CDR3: CASSFRPLGGRDDEQFF

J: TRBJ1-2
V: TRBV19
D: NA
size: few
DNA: TGTGCCAGTAGTATTTACGGGGGCTATGGCTACACCTTC
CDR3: CASSIYGGYGYTF

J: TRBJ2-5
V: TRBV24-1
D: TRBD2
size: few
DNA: TGTGCCACCAGTGATGCTGGACTAGCGGGGGGCCAAGAGACCCAGTACTTC
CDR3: CATSDAGLAGGQETQYF

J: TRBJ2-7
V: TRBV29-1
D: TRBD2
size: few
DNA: TGCAGCTTCTCCTCGGGGGGGGAGAAATACGAGCAGTACTTC
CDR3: CSFSSGGEKYEQYF

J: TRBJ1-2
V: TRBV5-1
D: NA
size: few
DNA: TGCGCCAGCAGCCCGAGGGGTATAGATGGCTACACCTTC
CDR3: CASSPRGIDGYTF

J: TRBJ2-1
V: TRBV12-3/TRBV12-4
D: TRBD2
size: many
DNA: TGTGCCAGCAGGGGGACTAGCGCGTACAATGAGCAGTTCTTC
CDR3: CASRGTSAYNEQFF

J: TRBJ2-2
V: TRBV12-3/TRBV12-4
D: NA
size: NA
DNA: TGTGCCAGCAGTTCCAAACAGGGAGCCACCGGGGAGCTGTTTTTT
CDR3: CASSSKQGATGELFF

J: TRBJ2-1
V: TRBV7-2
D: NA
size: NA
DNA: TGTGCCAGTGGACATGCCTACAATGAGCAGTTCTTC
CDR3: CASGHAYNEQFF

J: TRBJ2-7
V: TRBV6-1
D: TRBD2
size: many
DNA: TGTGCCAGCAGGACTAGCGGGATCAGAGAGCAGTACTTC
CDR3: CASRTSGIREQYF

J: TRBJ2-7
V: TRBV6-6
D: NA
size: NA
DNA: TGTGCCAGCAGTAACGGACGGAGGACCTACGAGCAGTACTTC
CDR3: CASSNGRRTYEQYF

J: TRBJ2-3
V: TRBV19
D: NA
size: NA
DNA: TGTGCCAGTAGTATTGAGGCCGCGGATACGCAGTATTTT
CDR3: CASSIEAADTQYF

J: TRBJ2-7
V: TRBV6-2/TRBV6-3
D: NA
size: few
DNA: TGTGCCACTGATTCCCAGGGAGGCCTCTACGAGCAGTACTTC
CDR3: CATDSQGGLYEQYF

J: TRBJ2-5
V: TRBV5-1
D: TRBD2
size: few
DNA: TGCGCCAGCAGCCGAAGCGGGGGGGTGGAAGAGACCCAGTACTTC
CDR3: CASSRSGGVEETQYF

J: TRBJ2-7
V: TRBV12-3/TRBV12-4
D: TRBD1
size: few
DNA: TGTGCCAGCTGGACGGACAGGGGGAATATCTACGAGCAGTACTTC
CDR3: CASWTDRGNIYEQYF